The 26 T cell receptor beta chains given below trace back to one sample, sequenced in a study of blood T cell repertoires in COVID-19. Libraries were prepared by immunoSEQ multiplex PCR; TCRdb keeps only in-frame clonotypes and omits some of them. The sample has roughly 230,000 clones, about 90% seen once. Sample: peripheral blood. The receptors come from a woman in her fifties or sixties with COVID-19, enrolled during active disease.

The J gene is TRBJ2-2, the V gene TRBV11-3; the D is unclear. V was pared by 4 bases and J by 5 bases, with 5 bases between. The CDR3 sequence is 12 residues long. From germline, CDR1 is SGHNT and CDR2 YENEEA. CDR3 region: CASSSLTGELFF. CDR3 DNA: TGTGCCAGCAGCTCTCTTACCGGGGAGCTGTTTTTT. Drawing the rest from reference TRBV11-3 and TRBJ2-2, the complete variable domain is EAGVVQSPRYKIIEKKQPVAFWCNPISGHNTLYWYLQNLGQGPELLIRYENEEAVDDSQLPKDRFSAERLKGVDSTLKIQPAELGDSAVYLCASSSLTGELFFGEGSRLTVL.

This chain connects TRBV24-1 to TRBJ1-5; TRBD1 is a possible D gene (6 bases). The germline CDR1 and CDR2 sequences are KGHDR and SFDVKD. V lost 4 bases and J 6 bases, leaving 12 bases between the germline ends. The CDR3 is made up of 14 amino acids. CDR3 nucleotides: TGTGCCACCAGTGACCGGACAGTGTCTCAGCCCCAGCATTTT. It is translated as CATSDRTVSQPQHF.

The V and J genes are TRBV4-3 and TRBJ1-2; D is ambiguous. The V gene lost 0 bases and the J gene lost 10 bases, with 15 bases spanning the gap. This CDR3 contains 14 residues. From germline, CDR1 is LGHNA and CDR2 YSLEER. The CDR3 DNA sequence: TGCGCCAGCAGCCAAGATAGCGGGGAAGGTATCTACACCTTC. It codes for CASSQDSGEGIYTF.

V and J are TRBV6-2 or TRBV6-3 and TRBJ2-7, with 9 bases that match TRBD1. Germline V gene lookup returns CDR1 MNHEY and CDR2 SVGEGT. Trimming cost V 2 bases and J 1 base; bases outside gene matches: 6. The CDR3 loop spans 16 amino acids. The chain's CDR3 is CASSYGTGRGSYEQYF. In DNA form, the CDR3 reads TGTGCCAGCAGTTACGGGACAGGGAGGGGATCCTACGAGCAGTACTTC.

CDR3 loop: CASSSSGDEQYF. The CDR3 region has the DNA TGTGCCAGCAGCTCCTCCGGGGACGAGCAGTACTTC. J is TRBJ2-7 and V is TRBV7-9, with D maybe TRBD2 (5 bases). CDR1 and CDR2 from the germline V gene are SEHNR and FQNEAQ (reference sequence). The CDR3 runs to 12 residues. Trimming removed 4 bases from V and 5 bases from J, with 9 bases in between.

The chain has TRBV3-1 (or the pseudogene TRBV3-2) and TRBJ2-7; 7 bases align to TRBD2. This CDR3 is 16 amino acids long. V was pared by 4 bases and J by 2 bases, with 11 bases of the junction left unmatched. Germline CDR1 is LGHDT and CDR2 is YNNKEL (reference sequence). This CDR3 is CASSRRWGRDPYEQYF. The CDR3 DNA is TGTGCCAGCAGCCGACGTTGGGGGAGGGACCCCTACGAGCAGTACTTC.

The CDR3 DNA reads TGTGCCAGCAGCCCGGGACAGGGGTTGTACACTGAAGCTTTCTTT. It translates to CASSPGQGLYTEAFF. The chain combines TRBV4-2 with TRBJ1-1, with 10 bases matching TRBD1. CDR1 and CDR2 (germline): LGHNA, YNFKEQ. With 4 bases clipped from V and 3 bases from J, the junction kept 5 bases outside the gene matches. The CDR3 has 15 residues.

The chain is built from TRBV4-2 and TRBJ2-7, with 7 bases matching TRBD1. This CDR3 has 13 residues. Unmatched junction bases numbered 3, after V lost 1 base and J lost 6 bases. Germline V lookup: CDR1 LGHNA, CDR2 YNFKEQ. CDR3 DNA sequence: TGTGCCAGCAGCCAAGCCTACAGGGGCGAGCAGTACTTC. Encoded protein: CASSQAYRGEQYF.

V gene TRBV2 combines with J gene TRBJ1-3, with D maybe TRBD1 (6 bases). V lost 7 bases to trimming and J lost 1 base, with 8 bases between them. This CDR3 region has 13 residues. Germline V gene sequence: CDR1 SNHLY, CDR2 FYNNEI. The CDR3 nucleotides read TGTGCCAGCACGGGACAATCTGGAAACACCATATATTTT. Translated: CASTGQSGNTIYF.

This chain connects TRBV11-2 to TRBJ2-5; possible D gene TRBD2, 6 bases. This CDR3 region has 15 residues. CDR1 SGHAT and CDR2 FQNNGV come from the germline V gene. The germline V and J ends were trimmed by 5 bases and 2 bases, with 15 bases remaining between them. The CDR3 DNA follows: TGTGCCAGCAGCCCCCGGGGGACGGATCAAGAGACCCAGTACTTC. This codes for CASSPRGTDQETQYF.

V and J are TRBV4-1 and TRBJ1-4, with a possible D match to TRBD1 (5 bases). The germline CDR1 and CDR2 sequences are MGHRA and YSYEKL. The V end lost 0 bases, the J end lost 8 bases, and 13 bases lay between the germline ends. The CDR3 runs 15 residues. The CDR3 sequence is CASSQDGGSAEKLFF. In DNA form, the CDR3 reads TGCGCCAGCAGCCAAGATGGGGGGTCCGCCGAAAAACTGTTTTTT.

V is TRBV18 and J is TRBJ1-2, with 8 bases lining up with TRBD1. The ends lost 2 bases at V and 2 bases at J; junction bases unmatched: 7. CDR1 is KGHSH, CDR2 LQKENI, per germline. CDR3 length equals 16 residues. CDR3 residues: CASSPSGQEKNYGYTF. The CDR3 nucleotides read TGTGCCAGCTCACCATCGGGACAGGAGAAAAACTATGGCTACACCTTC.

The chain couples TRBV19 to TRBJ1-5; D is possibly TRBD1 (5 bases). The CDR3 is 15 amino acids. The ends were cut back, 0 bases at V and 7 bases at J, with 13 bases in the middle. Per germline, CDR1 LNHDA and CDR2 SQIVND (reference sequence). This CDR3 is CASSIDQQGWQPQHF. The CDR3 DNA sequence: TGTGCCAGTAGTATAGATCAGCAGGGATGGCAGCCCCAGCATTTT.

V and J are TRBV9 and TRBJ1-1; D not certain. The CDR3 consists of 15 residues. V lost 2 bases and J 3 bases, leaving 14 bases between the germline ends. Germline lookup yields CDR1 SGDLS and CDR2 YYNGEE. The CDR3 spells CASSVVVGLDTEAFF. Written as DNA, the CDR3 is TGTGCCAGCAGCGTGGTGGTAGGACTGGACACTGAAGCTTTCTTT.

The rearrangement links TRBV5-4 to TRBJ2-2, with unresolved D. The CDR3 is 13 residues long. V was clipped by 1 base and J by 4 bases, with 5 bases between them. Germline CDR1 and CDR2: SGHNT and YYREEE (reference sequence). The CDR3 coding sequence is TGTGCCAGCAGCTTGTATATCACCGGGGAGCTGTTTTTT. Its translation: CASSLYITGELFF.

This chain uses TRBV5-4 with TRBJ1-2; TRBD1 might be the D (6 bases). The CDR3 sequence is 12 residues long. The germline V gene has CDR1 SGHNT and CDR2 YYREEE (reference sequence). V was pared by 2 bases and J by 5 bases, with 7 bases between. CDR3 loop: CASSFTGYGYTF. In DNA form, the CDR3 reads TGTGCCAGCAGCTTCACAGGGTATGGCTACACCTTC.

The rearrangement links TRBV7-2 to TRBJ2-7; no firm D call. This CDR3 region has 14 residues. Germline loops: CDR1 SGHTA, CDR2 FQGNSA. Trimming cost V 8 bases and J 1 base, with 15 bases left between them. In nucleotides, the CDR3 is TGTGCCAGCGGCTGGGCTCGAGATTCCTACGAGCAGTACTTC. This translates into CASGWARDSYEQYF.

The chain combines TRBV5-1 with TRBJ1-3, with TRBD1 matching over 9 bases. The CDR3 runs 16 residues. The germline V gene has CDR1 SGHRS and CDR2 YFSETQ. V shed 4 bases and J 2 bases; nucleotides not matched to a gene: 7. The CDR3 DNA reads TGCGCCAGCAGCGTACAGGGGGCGGAAACTGGAAACACCATATATTTT. This codes for CASSVQGAETGNTIYF.

The V call is TRBV4-2, the J call TRBJ2-7; a weak D match, TRBD1 (6 bases). This CDR3 spans 14 amino acids. Germline CDR1 is LGHNA and CDR2 is YNFKEQ. Trimming took 1 base from V and 3 from J, leaving 10 bases between them. CDR3 region: CASSQVGQHYEQYF. The CDR3 DNA follows: TGTGCCAGCAGCCAAGTCGGACAGCACTACGAGCAGTACTTC.

As concerns this clone: The junction departs from germline at one end; a sequencing error may be responsible. In DNA form, the CDR3 reads TGTGCCACCAGCAACGCCGGGACTACGAACGCCGGGGAGCTGTTTTTT. This codes for CATSNAGTTNAGELFF. The rearrangement uses TRBV15 and TRBJ2-2, with TRBD2 matching 7 bases. Germline CDR1 and CDR2: LNHNV and YYDKDF (reference sequence). The CDR3 sequence is 16 residues long.

CDR3 sequence (DNA): TGTGCCAGCAGCCCGGGACTAGCGGGGGCCTACGAGCAGTACTTC. Translating it yields CASSPGLAGAYEQYF. The chain employs TRBV7-3 and TRBJ2-7; 14 nucleotides line up with TRBD2. Germline-derived CDR1 and CDR2 are SGHTA and FQGTGA. V was clipped by 5 bases and J by 2 bases; unmatched bases: 2. The CDR3 extends over 15 amino acids. Looking up the rest from reference TRBV7-3 and TRBJ2-7 gives the full variable domain: GAGVSQTPSNKVTEKGKYVELRCDPISGHTALYWYRQSLGQGPEFLIYFQGTGAADDSGLPNDRFFAVRPEGSVSTLKIQRTERGDSAVYLCASSPGLAGAYEQYFGPGTRLTVT.

This rearrangement joins TRBV3-1 (or the pseudogene TRBV3-2) to TRBJ2-7; the D gene is possibly TRBD1 (6 bases). The V end lost 0 bases, the J end lost 12 bases, and 18 bases lay between the germline ends. The CDR3 spans 14 residues. Germline CDR1 reads LGHDT; CDR2 reads YNNKEL (reference sequence). CDR3 sequence reads: CASSQDTGIRFRYF. The CDR3 DNA sequence: TGTGCCAGCAGCCAAGATACAGGGATACGGTTCCGGTACTTC.

The V and J genes are TRBV18 and TRBJ2-2, with a weak D call TRBD2 (6 bases). Germline CDR1 reads KGHSH; CDR2 reads LQKENI. V was pared by 6 bases and J by 6 bases, with 20 bases between. This CDR3 contains 16 residues. CDR3 amino acids: CASSPTGEAVAGELFF. CDR3 DNA: TGTGCCAGCTCCCCAACGGGGGAAGCGGTGGCCGGGGAGCTGTTTTTT.

The gene calls are TRBV15 and TRBJ1-5, with TRBD1 as a possible D gene (5 bases). With 0 bases removed from V and 0 bases from J, the gap between germline ends came to 6 bases. The CDR3 is made up of 15 amino acids. In germline, CDR1 is LNHNV, CDR2 YYDKDF (reference sequence). The CDR3 protein is CATSREQASNQPQHF. CDR3 bases: TGTGCCACCAGCAGAGAACAGGCTAGCAATCAGCCCCAGCATTTT.

The chain combines TRBV6-6 with TRBJ1-3; TRBD1 aligns across 10 bases. CDR3 length: 16 residues. Germline V gene data show CDR1 as MNHNY and CDR2 as SVGAGI (reference sequence). V was pared by 5 bases and J by 4 bases, with 8 bases of the junction left unmatched. CDR3 nucleotides: TGTGCCAGCAGTAGGCCGGGACAGGGGATGGGAAACACCATATATTTT. Translated: CASSRPGQGMGNTIYF.

This chain connects TRBV24-1 to TRBJ2-1, with TRBD2 matching 9 bases. Unmatched junction bases numbered 6, after V lost 3 bases and J lost 4 bases. The germline V gene encodes CDR1 KGHDR and CDR2 SFDVKD. The CDR3 contains 16 residues. In DNA, the CDR3 is TGTGCCACCAGTGATCCTAGCGGGGCGGGATACAATGAGCAGTTCTTC. Translated: CATSDPSGAGYNEQFF.